The subject of this entry is one TCR beta chain. Antigen unknown. On the immunoSEQ platform, TCR beta CDR3s were sequenced at survey depth. Sequencing used immunoSEQ multiplex PCR; TCRdb keeps in-frame clones, though not all of them. The data hold 3,300 or so clones, with roughly three quarters observed a single time. This entry belongs to a study of CD8 T cell repertoires and HIV-1 epitope variants. Study background: An uncultured baseline aliquot held 1M T cells.

CDR1 and CDR2 from the germline V gene are MNHNS and SASEGT. Trimming took 2 bases from V and 0 from J; bases not matched to a gene: 11. The CDR3 loop spans 19 amino acids. The receptor comes from a male donor with HIV. The sample was cultured CD8+ T cells derived from PBMCs. The rearrangement uses TRBV6-1 and TRBJ2-5, with 11 nucleotides matching TRBD2. In nucleotides, the CDR3 is TGTGCCAGCAGTGAAAAACTAGCGGGAGCGTTAGGGTACCAAGAGACCCAGTACTTC. This translates into CASSEKLAGALGYQETQYF.